There are a few counts of the clone carrying this TCR beta chain. This entry comes from a study of patients and donors after allogeneic stem cell transplantation. V dropped 3 bases and J dropped 6 bases, with 13 bases sitting between them. This CDR3 has 13 amino acids. The germline V gene has CDR1 SGDLS and CDR2 YYNGEE. MiXCR, run by TCRdb on the RT-PCR reads, gives a single entry per CDR3 protein. The sample yields 410,000 or so distinct CDR3 sequences, 16% seen once. This chain connects TRBV9 to TRBJ2-7; tentative D call: TRBD2 (5 bases). Source material: blood, either unsorted or a sorted T cell fraction (not recorded which). The receptor was derived from a human donor who was either an allogeneic HSCT recipient or a stem cell or donor lymphocyte infusion donor (not recorded which). It is not recorded whose cells these are; they may come from a transplant donor. The CDR3 nucleotides read TGTGCCAGCAGCGGCGAGGGTCGGGGCGAGCAGTACTTC. Translated, it gives CASSGEGRGEQYF.